These 32 T cell receptor beta chains were sequenced from one sample in a study of CD8 T cells in ankylosing spondylitis. A single record per CDR3 protein comes from TCRdb applying MiXCR to the 5' RACE reads. Altogether about 250,000 distinct CDR3 sequences are present, 20% to 30% being singletons, with the ten largest covering more than 0.6%. Material for sequencing was blood, either unsorted or a sorted T cell fraction (not recorded which). Receptor source: a male donor with ankylosing spondylitis or in good health (not recorded which).

This clonotype was detected ten times or more. V gene TRBV5-1 combines with J gene TRBJ2-5; D unresolved. The CDR3 totals 13 residues. The V and J ends lost 0 bases and 3 bases respectively, with 6 bases between them. CDR1 and CDR2 from the germline V gene are SGHRS and YFSETQ. The CDR3: CASSLGAEETQYF. CDR3 in DNA: TGCGCCAGCAGCTTGGGGGCGGAAGAGACCCAGTACTTC. Filled out from reference TRBV5-1 and TRBJ2-5, the complete variable domain reads KAGVTQTPRYLIKTRGQQVTLSCSPISGHRSVSWYQQTPGQGLQFLFEYFSETQRNKGNFPGRFSGRQFSNSRSEMNVSTLELGDSALYLCASSLGAEETQYFGPGTRLLVL.

This clonotype was seen at least ten times. The chain joins TRBV10-2 to TRBJ2-3, with 8 bases that match TRBD2. Germline lookup yields CDR1 WSHSY and CDR2 SAAADI. The CDR3 totals 16 residues. V gave up 3 bases and J gave up 3 bases; unmatched junction bases: 8. CDR3 DNA sequence: TGCGCCAGCAGTGAAGGTGCCGGGGGGGCTACAGATACGCAGTATTTT. It yields the protein CASSEGAGGATDTQYF.

The chain links TRBV11-2 to TRBJ1-2; possible D gene TRBD1, 6 bases. The CDR3 contains 19 residues. Germline V gene data show CDR1 as SGHAT and CDR2 as FQNNGV. Trimming left V 5 bases short and J 2 bases short, with 27 bases between. CDR3 nucleotides: TGTGCCAGCAGCCACCCCCCGGGGGCAGGGGCCACGGCGAACTATGGCTACACCTTC. Amino acids: CASSHPPGAGATANYGYTF.

This clonotype was counted many times. This chain links TRBV12-3 or TRBV12-4 with TRBJ2-7; D possibly uses TRBD1 or TRBD2 (5 bases each). This CDR3 has 13 amino acids. Trimming left V 2 bases short and J 9 bases short, with 14 bases between. The CDR3 protein is CASSLRDAQRQYF. The CDR3 DNA follows: TGTGCCAGCAGTTTAAGGGACGCCCAACGGCAGTACTTC.

This clonotype was detected ten times or more. The chain couples TRBV10-3 to TRBJ2-1; 11 bases agree with TRBD1. The trim removed 7 bases at V and 10 bases at J, leaving 12 bases unmatched. In germline, CDR1 is ENHRY, CDR2 SYGVKD. The CDR3 sequence is 15 residues long. CDR3 region: CAINAGTGGLREQFF. CDR3 nucleotides: TGTGCCATCAATGCCGGGACAGGGGGTCTCAGGGAGCAGTTCTTC.

This clonotype was recorded a few times. J is TRBJ2-5 and V is TRBV12-3 or TRBV12-4; perhaps TRBD2 as D (6 bases). CDR3 size: 16 residues. The V end lost 6 bases, the J end lost 4 bases, and 21 bases lay between the germline ends. The CDR3: CASSHSVGRGRETQYF. In DNA form, the CDR3 reads TGTGCCAGCAGCCACTCTGTGGGGCGGGGCCGAGAGACCCAGTACTTC.

This clonotype was seen a few times. The V gene is TRBV5-6, the J gene TRBJ2-6; 9 bases line up with TRBD1. This CDR3 has 14 amino acids. V lost 7 bases and J lost 3; bases outside the gene matches: 2. Germline V gene sequence: CDR1 SGHDT, CDR2 YYEEEE. The CDR3 sequence is CASATGGGANVLTF. For the CDR3, the DNA is TGTGCCAGCGCGACAGGGGGTGGGGCCAACGTCCTGACTTTC.

This clonotype has ten or more counts. The chain has TRBV20-1 and TRBJ2-5; 10 bases align to TRBD2. Trimming at V came to 4 bases and at J to 5 bases, leaving 4 bases not matched to a gene. CDR1 and CDR2 from the germline V gene are DFQATT and SNEGSKA (reference sequence). CDR3 size: 13 residues. The CDR3 region is CSAKFSGGETQYF. The CDR3, as DNA: TGCAGTGCTAAATTTAGCGGGGGGGAGACCCAGTACTTC.

This clonotype was found many times. The chain employs TRBV29-1 and TRBJ2-5; no definite D call. Per the germline V gene, CDR1 is SQVTM and CDR2 is ANQGSEA. Trimming pared 1 base from V and 1 base from J, leaving 10 bases between. This CDR3 region has 14 residues. The CDR3 DNA reads TGCAGCGTTGAAGGCCGTGCCAGCCAAGAGACCCAGTACTTC. It is translated as CSVEGRASQETQYF.

This clonotype was detected ten times or more. This chain uses TRBV29-1 with TRBJ1-1, with D tentatively TRBD1 (5 bases). The CDR3 sequence is 10 residues long. Germline lookup yields CDR1 SQVTM and CDR2 ANQGSEA. Trimming left V 7 bases short and J 11 bases short, with 14 bases between. The DNA of the CDR3 is TGCAGCGCCGCGGATGGGGACGCTTTCTTT. This gives the protein CSAADGDAFF.

The table lists this clonotype with many counts. The chain couples TRBV4-2 to TRBJ2-1, with D uncertain. Trimming took off 4 bases at V and 4 bases at J, with 11 bases between the two ends. The germline gives CDR1 LGHNA, CDR2 YNFKEQ. The CDR3 sequence is 14 residues long. CDR3 loop: CASSPPARYNEQFF. CDR3 in DNA: TGTGCCAGCAGCCCCCCCGCCAGATACAATGAGCAGTTCTTC.

This clonotype was picked up a small number of times. V gene TRBV6-5 combines with J gene TRBJ2-5, with unresolved D. The V end lost 0 bases, the J end lost 5 bases, and 7 bases lay between the germline ends. The CDR3 runs to 13 residues. Per the germline V gene, CDR1 is MNHEY and CDR2 is SVGAGI. Here the CDR3 reads CASSYSGYETQYF. The DNA of the CDR3 is TGTGCCAGCAGTTACTCAGGGTACGAGACCCAGTACTTC.

This clonotype was recorded at least ten times. The chain recombines TRBV18 with TRBJ1-1, with D perhaps TRBD1 (6 bases). The CDR3 contains 13 residues. The V gene's germline CDR1 is KGHSH and CDR2 LQKENI. The ends were cut back, 2 bases at V and 10 bases at J, with 14 bases in the middle. CDR3 sequence: CASSPAQGYGAFF. The CDR3 bases are TGTGCCAGCTCACCAGCACAGGGTTATGGAGCTTTCTTT. The full variable domain, completed using reference TRBV18 and TRBJ1-1, is NAGVMQNPRHLVRRRGQEARLRCSPMKGHSHVYWYRQLPEEGLKFMVYLQKENIIDESGMPKERFSAEFPKEGPSILRIQQVVRGDSAAYFCASSPAQGYGAFFGQGTRLTVV.

This clonotype was counted between two and nine times. This sequence joins TRBV2 and TRBJ2-1; no clear D gene. The germline CDR1 and CDR2 sequences are SNHLY and FYNNEI. This CDR3 has 15 amino acids. Trimming took 8 bases from V and 4 from J, leaving 18 bases between them. CDR3 amino acids: CASQIEIGRYNEQFF. For the CDR3, the DNA is TGTGCCAGCCAGATAGAAATCGGTCGGTACAATGAGCAGTTCTTC.

The CDR3: CASRGRAQGTDTQYF. The CDR3 DNA is TGTGCCAGCAGGGGGAGGGCACAGGGCACAGATACGCAGTATTTT. This chain uses TRBV2 with TRBJ2-3; 7 bases line up with TRBD2. CDR1 SNHLY and CDR2 FYNNEI come from the germline V gene. The V and J ends lost 6 bases and 1 base, in that order; junction bases with no gene match: 7. The CDR3 loop spans 15 amino acids.

This clonotype was detected only a few times. J is TRBJ1-1 and V is TRBV29-1; 7 bases are shared with TRBD1. The CDR3 is made up of 12 amino acids. CDR1 and CDR2 (germline): SQVTM, ANQGSEA. V dropped 6 bases and J dropped 5; count of bases not matched to a gene: 6. The DNA for the CDR3 is TGCAGCGTATCAGGGGGTTGGACTGAAGCTTTCTTT. It codes for CSVSGGWTEAFF.

The chain is built from TRBV6-8 and TRBJ2-5, with D hard to call. CDR1 and CDR2 from the germline V gene are MNHGY and SAAAGT. V was pared by 10 bases and J by 7 bases, with 10 bases between. The CDR3 spans 10 residues. Here the CDR3 DNA reads TGTGCCATCCTCTTTTGGACCCAGTACTTC. Protein product: CAILFWTQYF.

In its sample, this clonotype was seen many times. V usage is TRBV6-5 and J usage is TRBJ2-7, with TRBD1 identical over 11 bases. V trimming: 4 bases; J trimming: 3 bases; junction bases outside the gene matches: 8. CDR3 size: 16 residues. CDR1 is MNHEY, CDR2 SVGAGI, per germline. DNA for the CDR3: TGTGCCAGCAGTTGGACTCCGGGACAGGGGGGCTACGAGCAGTACTTC. Translated, it gives CASSWTPGQGGYEQYF.

Many counts were recorded for this clonotype. The V gene is TRBV29-1, the J gene TRBJ1-4; D may be TRBD1 (5 bases). Germline assignment: CDR1 SQVTM and CDR2 ANQGSEA. The CDR3 runs to 14 residues. V was pared by 3 bases and J by 5 bases, with 13 bases between. The CDR3: CSVDPRGANEKLFF. The CDR3 coding sequence is TGCAGCGTTGACCCGAGGGGAGCCAATGAAAAACTGTTTTTT.

This clonotype was detected many times. The chain links TRBV20-1 to TRBJ1-5; TRBD1 agrees at 11 bases. This CDR3 has 13 residues. Germline CDR1 is DFQATT and CDR2 is SNEGSKA (reference sequence). Trimming removed 6 bases from V and 6 bases from J; junction bases left unmatched: 4. The CDR3 reads CSARTGGSQPQHF. The CDR3, as DNA: TGCAGTGCACGGACAGGGGGCAGTCAGCCCCAGCATTTT.

This clonotype was seen only a few times. The J gene is TRBJ2-7, the V gene TRBV3-2. TRBV3-2 is a recognized pseudogene. CDR3 length equals 15 residues. CDR3 in DNA: TGTGCCAGCAGCCAACAAAGCATCGTCTCCTACGAGCAGTACTTC. Translation: CASSQQSIVSYEQYF.

The V call is TRBV30, the J call TRBJ2-3; D might be TRBD1 (5 bases). With 2 bases removed from V and 2 bases from J, the gap between germline ends came to 11 bases. CDR1 and CDR2 (germline): GTSNPN, SVGIG (reference sequence). The CDR3 spans 14 residues. CDR3 loop: CAWSRDSITDTQYF. The CDR3 region has the DNA TGTGCCTGGAGTCGTGACAGTATCACAGATACGCAGTATTTT.

The sample holds many counts of this clonotype. The rearrangement uses TRBV5-1 and TRBJ1-2; 7 nucleotides align to TRBD1. V was clipped by 6 bases and J by 8 bases; unmatched bases: 22. This CDR3 is 17 amino acids long. The germline gives CDR1 SGHRS, CDR2 YFSETQ. The chain's CDR3 is CASTFDRVGRNRQGYTF. DNA of the CDR3: TGCGCCAGCACTTTCGACAGGGTAGGACGCAATCGGCAGGGCTACACCTTC. The whole variable domain, filled in from reference TRBV5-1 and TRBJ1-2, reads KAGVTQTPRYLIKTRGQQVTLSCSPISGHRSVSWYQQTPGQGLQFLFEYFSETQRNKGNFPGRFSGRQFSNSRSEMNVSTLELGDSALYLCASTFDRVGRNRQGYTFGSGTRLTVV.

This clonotype was picked up one time. This chain uses TRBV4-1 with TRBJ2-1, with TRBD2 matching over 12 bases. J was trimmed by 3 bases and V by 0 bases; bases with no gene match: 6. The CDR3 covers 18 residues. CDR1 and CDR2 from the germline V gene are MGHRA and YSYEKL. The CDR3 bases are TGCGCCAGCAGCCAAGAGACGACTAGCGGGGGCCTCTACAATGAGCAGTTCTTC. This sequence encodes CASSQETTSGGLYNEQFF.

This clonotype was counted a few times. The chain links TRBV12-3 or TRBV12-4 to TRBJ1-5; D remains unclear. The CDR3 spans 14 residues. Trimming cost V 7 bases and J 7 bases, with 17 bases left between them. The CDR3 nucleotides read TGTGCCAGCACTTACCGTGACGCACGGCAGCCCCAGCATTTT. It encodes CASTYRDARQPQHF.

There are a few counts of this clonotype. The rearrangement links TRBV20-1 to TRBJ2-3, with 10 bases lining up with TRBD1. The V segment lost 6 bases and the J segment 4 bases; nucleotides outside the gene matches: 4. The germline V gene has CDR1 DFQATT and CDR2 SNEGSKA (reference sequence). The length of the CDR3 is 13 residues. The DNA of the CDR3 is TGCAGTGCCCCGGGACAGGGGTCAGATACGCAGTATTTT. Protein: CSAPGQGSDTQYF.

This clonotype was counted at least ten times. J is TRBJ2-1 and V is TRBV28; D may be TRBD2 (5 bases). Per the germline V gene, CDR1 is MDHEN and CDR2 is SYDVKM. The CDR3 spans 12 residues. The V gene lost 5 bases and the J gene lost 9 bases, with 11 bases spanning the gap. The CDR3, as DNA: TGTGCCAGCAGTCAGCTAGCAGGTGAGCAGTTCTTC. This encodes CASSQLAGEQFF.

The V call is TRBV5-8, the J call TRBJ2-5; the D is unclear. Germline V gene lookup returns CDR1 SGHTS and CDR2 YDEGEE. With 9 bases removed from V and 1 base from J, the gap between germline ends came to 13 bases. The CDR3 length is 13 residues. For the CDR3, the DNA is TGTGCCATGGGCCCTAGGCGCCAAGAGACCCAGTACTTC. It codes for CAMGPRRQETQYF.

Many counts were recorded for this clonotype. The chain couples TRBV7-9 to TRBJ2-3, with D perhaps matching TRBD1 or TRBD2 (5 bases each). The CDR3 has 17 amino acids. The V end was cut by 4 bases, the J end by 5 bases, with 22 bases between. Germline V CDR1 and CDR2: SEHNR, FQNEAQ (reference sequence). The DNA of the CDR3 is TGTGCCAGCAGCTCCCGGGGCGGCTCCACCGCCCTAGATACGCAGTATTTT. This encodes CASSSRGGSTALDTQYF.

Worth noting for this clonotype: This may arise from a read error, as a much more abundant clone is one base away. The J gene is TRBJ2-3, the V gene TRBV9; perhaps TRBD1 as D (5 bases). CDR3 length: 14 residues. Germline V gene data show CDR1 as SGDLS and CDR2 as YYNGEE. The CDR3: CAGSVEQGKDTQYF. CDR3 DNA sequence: TGTGCCGGCAGCGTAGAGCAGGGAAAGGATACGCAGTATTTT.

This clonotype has a handful of counts. V usage is TRBV5-5 and J usage is TRBJ1-1; no firm D call. This CDR3 contains 11 residues. Trimming took 0 bases from V and 9 from J, leaving 6 bases between them. The germline V gene has CDR1 SGHKS and CDR2 YYEKEE (reference sequence). CDR3 in DNA: TGTGCCAGCAGCTTGGGGGAGAAAGCTTTCTTT. Translating it yields CASSLGEKAFF.

The sample holds a few counts of this clonotype. The V and J genes are TRBV20-1 and TRBJ2-5; TRBD1 matches 8 bases. There are 15 residues in the CDR3. Germline CDR1 and CDR2: DFQATT and SNEGSKA (reference sequence). V lost 0 bases to trimming and J lost 2 bases; unmatched junction nucleotides: 5. The DNA for the CDR3 is TGCAGTGCTAGAGATGGGACAGGACAACAAGAGACCCAGTACTTC. Protein product: CSARDGTGQQETQYF.